The rows below give T cell receptor beta chains drawn from one sample of a study of vaccination effects on CD4 cells after COVID-19. No antigen is known for these receptors. The table came from immunoSEQ multiplex PCR; TCRdb's copy has only in-frame clones and leaves some out. Here the sample spans 25,000 to 30,000 clones, more than 65% being singletons. Source: CD4+ T cells from PBMCs cultured with HCoV-229E spike peptides, taken after COVID-19 vaccination. These receptors came from a human donor who received a COVID-19 vaccine. The CDR3 runs from the conserved cysteine through the conserved F or W. D genes are given only for firm matches. Clone size appears in some rows only: once, few, many, or a class for an expanded clone.

V gene	D gene	clone size	J gene	CDR3 protein	CDR3 DNA
TRBV7-9	-	-	TRBJ2-2	CASSLGVTNTGELFF	TGTGCCAGCAGCCTTGGGGTGACGAACACCGGGGAGCTGTTTTTT
TRBV6-5	-	-	TRBJ1-5	CASKEQYQPQHF	TGTGCCAGCAAGGAACAGTATCAGCCCCAGCATTTT
TRBV18	-	-	TRBJ2-7	CASSPLLGAYEQYF	TGTGCCAGCTCACCCCTCTTGGGGGCGTATGAGCAGTACTTC
TRBV27	-	-	TRBJ1-3	CASSRGGSGNTIYF	TGTGCCAGCAGTCGGGGAGGGTCTGGAAACACCATATATTTT
TRBV25-1	-	-	TRBJ2-3	CASNPARGEITDTQYF	TGTGCCAGCAACCCAGCGCGAGGGGAAATCACAGATACGCAGTATTTT
TRBV5-1	-	-	TRBJ1-2	CASSLSPTENYGYTF	TGCGCCAGCAGCTTGTCCCCTACAGAAAACTATGGCTACACCTTC
TRBV7-8	TRBD2	-	TRBJ2-5	CASSLGTSGGAVRETQYF	TGTGCCAGCAGCTTGGGGACTAGCGGGGGGGCCGTAAGAGAGACCCAGTACTTC
TRBV9	TRBD2	-	TRBJ2-3	CASSFSGGTHTDTQYF	TGTGCCAGCAGCTTCAGCGGGGGGACCCACACAGATACGCAGTATTTT
TRBV27	-	-	TRBJ2-5	CASRDFSRDVQETQYF	TGTGCCAGCAGAGACTTTAGCCGGGACGTCCAAGAGACCCAGTACTTC
TRBV9	-	-	TRBJ1-1	CASSVESRDPTEAFF	TGTGCCAGCAGCGTAGAATCCCGGGATCCCACTGAAGCTTTCTTT
TRBV3-1/TRBV3-2	-	once	TRBJ1-1	CASSQVFLGGAAGTEAFF	TGTGCCAGCAGCCAAGTATTTTTGGGGGGCGCGGCCGGCACTGAAGCTTTCTTT
TRBV5-1	TRBD2	-	TRBJ2-1	CASSPMTSGRVNEQFF	TGCGCCAGCAGCCCGATGACTAGCGGGAGGGTAAATGAGCAGTTCTTC
TRBV6-5	TRBD1	-	TRBJ1-2	CASRRQGDGYTF	TGTGCCAGCAGAAGACAGGGGGACGGCTACACCTTC
TRBV18	-	-	TRBJ2-1	CASSPPGSDYNEQFF	TGTGCCAGCTCACCCCCGGGGTCGGACTACAATGAGCAGTTCTTC
TRBV3-1/TRBV3-2	-	-	TRBJ1-3	CASSQARNTIYF	TGTGCCAGCAGCCAAGCCAGAAACACCATATATTTT
TRBV18	TRBD1	-	TRBJ1-1	CASSPPSGGTEAFF	TGTGCCAGCTCACCACCGTCAGGGGGGACTGAAGCTTTCTTT
TRBV12-5	TRBD1	-	TRBJ1-2	CASGLTGNYGYTF	TGTGCTAGTGGCCTGACAGGGAACTATGGCTACACCTTC
TRBV20-1	-	-	TRBJ2-2	CSASAGAITGELFF	TGCAGTGCTAGTGCGGGGGCCATCACCGGGGAGCTGTTTTTT
TRBV5-8	-	-	TRBJ1-1	CASSLDTMNTEAFF	TGTGCCAGCAGCTTGGACACTATGAACACTGAAGCTTTCTTT
TRBV27	-	-	TRBJ1-6	CASSFGGLRNNSPLHF	TGTGCCAGCAGTTTCGGGGGCCTTCGCAATAATTCACCCCTCCACTTT
TRBV5-1	-	-	TRBJ1-4	CASSLDRAGKLFF	TGCGCCAGCAGCTTGGACAGGGCGGGGAAACTGTTTTTT
TRBV9	-	-	TRBJ1-1	CASGDTEAFF	TGTGCCAGCGGGGACACTGAAGCTTTCTTT
TRBV4-1	TRBD1	-	TRBJ2-5	CASSQDWAGGQETQYF	TGCGCCAGCAGCCAAGATTGGGCAGGGGGACAAGAGACCCAGTACTTC
TRBV5-1	TRBD1	-	TRBJ1-3	CASGTGTNTIYF	TGCGCCAGCGGGACAGGGACAAACACCATATATTTT
TRBV6-1	TRBD2	-	TRBJ2-4	CASSEKFWELASTSSAKNIQYF	TGTGCCAGCAGTGAAAAATTTTGGGAACTAGCGTCGACATCATCAGCCAAAAACATTCAGTACTTC
TRBV11-3	TRBD2	-	TRBJ2-3	CASSQGLAGASDTQYF	TGTGCCAGCAGCCAAGGACTAGCGGGAGCGTCAGATACGCAGTATTTT
TRBV5-4	TRBD1	-	TRBJ2-5	CASRATGGQETQYF	TGTGCCAGCAGAGCAACAGGGGGCCAAGAGACCCAGTACTTC
TRBV7-9	TRBD1	-	TRBJ1-1	CASSIQGDTEAFF	TGTGCCAGCAGCATCCAGGGGGACACTGAAGCTTTCTTT
TRBV7-9	-	few	TRBJ1-2	CASSLGLKGYTF	TGTGCCAGCAGCTTGGGGTTGAAAGGCTACACCTTC
TRBV7-9	TRBD1	-	TRBJ2-7	CASSASGTGMNEQYF	TGTGCCAGCAGCGCCTCCGGGACAGGGATGAACGAGCAGTACTTC
TRBV5-1	-	-	TRBJ2-1	CASSLGGPEQFF	TGCGCCAGCAGCTTAGGTGGACCCGAGCAGTTCTTC
TRBV5-4	TRBD1	-	TRBJ2-3	CATRDRGLLTDTQYF	TGTGCCACCCGGGACAGGGGGCTTTTAACAGATACGCAGTATTTT
TRBV4-1	TRBD2	-	TRBJ2-1	CASSQLTDRTSINEQFF	TGCGCCAGCAGCCAATTAACGGATAGGACTAGTATCAATGAGCAGTTCTTC
TRBV6-5	-	-	TRBJ1-1	CASSYSTGAEAFF	TGTGCCAGCAGTTACTCGACAGGCGCTGAAGCTTTCTTT
TRBV3-1/TRBV3-2	TRBD1	-	TRBJ1-5	CASSPDRGTQPQHF	TGTGCCAGCAGCCCCGACAGGGGGACTCAGCCCCAGCATTTT
TRBV2	-	few	TRBJ2-7	CASSPSYEQYF	TGTGCCAGCAGTCCATCCTACGAGCAGTACTTC
TRBV11-2	-	-	TRBJ1-2	CASSIGAGGGLYGYTF	TGTGCCAGCAGCATCGGGGCCGGTGGAGGTCTCTATGGCTACACCTTC
TRBV5-1	TRBD1	once	TRBJ2-5	CASSWETGAVSTQYF	TGCGCCAGCAGCTGGGAAACAGGGGCCGTGTCCACCCAGTACTTC
TRBV5-1	TRBD1	-	TRBJ1-6	CASSTLTGGESPLHF	TGCGCCAGCAGCACACTAACAGGGGGAGAGTCACCCCTCCACTTT
TRBV30	TRBD1	-	TRBJ1-6	CAWSADRVIGSSPLHF	TGTGCCTGGAGTGCGGACAGGGTTATCGGTAGCTCACCCCTCCACTTT
TRBV4-1	-	-	TRBJ2-2	CASSQDRAGELFF	TGCGCCAGCAGCCAAGATCGCGCCGGGGAGCTGTTTTTT
TRBV6-5	TRBD1	-	TRBJ2-7	CASQSPGQGYEQYF	TGTGCCAGCCAAAGCCCGGGACAGGGCTACGAGCAGTACTTC
TRBV5-4	-	few	TRBJ1-2	CASSLGGVRVYGYTF	TGTGCCAGCAGCTTGGGGGGTGTCAGGGTCTATGGCTACACCTTC
TRBV24-1	-	-	TRBJ2-1	CATSDLGGLNEQFF	TGTGCCACCAGTGATTTGGGGGGGCTGAATGAGCAGTTCTTC
TRBV10-1	-	-	TRBJ1-2	CASSDYSWGPYGYTF	TGCGCCAGCAGTGATTATAGTTGGGGTCCCTATGGCTACACCTTC